This T cell receptor beta chain was recorded in a study of vaccination effects on CD4 cells after COVID-19. On day 10 of culture, CD4+ T cells were separated out. All participants had two doses of either the BNT162b2 or mRNA-1273 vaccine. Among the vaccine recipients, none had a prior SARS-CoV-2 infection, and nucleocapsid antibodies were negative. This clone was counted a few times. Antigen: not known. The table came from immunoSEQ multiplex PCR; TCRdb's copy has only in-frame clones and leaves some out. The table records tens of thousands of clones, 70% to 75% of them present only once. Here the sequenced sample was CD4+ T cells from PBMCs cultured without peptide, taken after COVID-19 vaccination. The TCR comes from a human donor who received a COVID-19 vaccine.

The CDR3 reads CSVRLAGGPDTQYF. DNA for the CDR3: TGCAGCGTTAGACTAGCGGGGGGGCCTGATACGCAGTATTTT. The chain couples TRBV29-1 to TRBJ2-3; 14 bases agree with TRBD2. Germline CDR1 SQVTM, CDR2 ANQGSEA. The CDR3 is 14 residues long. J was trimmed by 6 bases and V by 5 bases; bases with no gene match: 4.